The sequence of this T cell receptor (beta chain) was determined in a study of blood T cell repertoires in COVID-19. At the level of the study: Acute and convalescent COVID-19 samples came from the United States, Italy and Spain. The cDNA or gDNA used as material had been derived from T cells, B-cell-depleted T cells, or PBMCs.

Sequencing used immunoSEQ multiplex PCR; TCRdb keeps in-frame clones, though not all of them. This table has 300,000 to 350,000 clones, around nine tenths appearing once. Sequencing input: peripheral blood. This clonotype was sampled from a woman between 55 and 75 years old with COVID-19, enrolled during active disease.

The CDR3 sequence is CASRGQVWNTEAFF. CDR3 coding DNA: TGTGCCAGCAGGGGACAGGTCTGGAACACTGAAGCTTTCTTT. This chain links TRBV2 with TRBJ1-1; 8 positions agree with TRBD1. The CDR3 is 14 amino acids. The germline V gene encodes CDR1 SNHLY and CDR2 FYNNEI. V lost 6 bases, J lost 1 base, and 4 bases stayed unmatched.